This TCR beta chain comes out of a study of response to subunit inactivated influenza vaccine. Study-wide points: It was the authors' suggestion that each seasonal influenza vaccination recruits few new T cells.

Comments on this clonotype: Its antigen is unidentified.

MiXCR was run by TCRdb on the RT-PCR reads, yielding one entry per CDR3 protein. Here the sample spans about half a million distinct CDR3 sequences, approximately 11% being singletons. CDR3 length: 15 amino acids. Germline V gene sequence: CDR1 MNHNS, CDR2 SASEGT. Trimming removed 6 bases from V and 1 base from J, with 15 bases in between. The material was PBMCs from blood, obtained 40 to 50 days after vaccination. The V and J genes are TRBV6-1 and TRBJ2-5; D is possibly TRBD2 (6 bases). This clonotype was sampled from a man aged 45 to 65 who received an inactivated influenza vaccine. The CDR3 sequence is CASSPSDYLQETQYF. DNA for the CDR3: TGTGCCAGCAGCCCTAGCGACTACCTCCAAGAGACCCAGTACTTC.